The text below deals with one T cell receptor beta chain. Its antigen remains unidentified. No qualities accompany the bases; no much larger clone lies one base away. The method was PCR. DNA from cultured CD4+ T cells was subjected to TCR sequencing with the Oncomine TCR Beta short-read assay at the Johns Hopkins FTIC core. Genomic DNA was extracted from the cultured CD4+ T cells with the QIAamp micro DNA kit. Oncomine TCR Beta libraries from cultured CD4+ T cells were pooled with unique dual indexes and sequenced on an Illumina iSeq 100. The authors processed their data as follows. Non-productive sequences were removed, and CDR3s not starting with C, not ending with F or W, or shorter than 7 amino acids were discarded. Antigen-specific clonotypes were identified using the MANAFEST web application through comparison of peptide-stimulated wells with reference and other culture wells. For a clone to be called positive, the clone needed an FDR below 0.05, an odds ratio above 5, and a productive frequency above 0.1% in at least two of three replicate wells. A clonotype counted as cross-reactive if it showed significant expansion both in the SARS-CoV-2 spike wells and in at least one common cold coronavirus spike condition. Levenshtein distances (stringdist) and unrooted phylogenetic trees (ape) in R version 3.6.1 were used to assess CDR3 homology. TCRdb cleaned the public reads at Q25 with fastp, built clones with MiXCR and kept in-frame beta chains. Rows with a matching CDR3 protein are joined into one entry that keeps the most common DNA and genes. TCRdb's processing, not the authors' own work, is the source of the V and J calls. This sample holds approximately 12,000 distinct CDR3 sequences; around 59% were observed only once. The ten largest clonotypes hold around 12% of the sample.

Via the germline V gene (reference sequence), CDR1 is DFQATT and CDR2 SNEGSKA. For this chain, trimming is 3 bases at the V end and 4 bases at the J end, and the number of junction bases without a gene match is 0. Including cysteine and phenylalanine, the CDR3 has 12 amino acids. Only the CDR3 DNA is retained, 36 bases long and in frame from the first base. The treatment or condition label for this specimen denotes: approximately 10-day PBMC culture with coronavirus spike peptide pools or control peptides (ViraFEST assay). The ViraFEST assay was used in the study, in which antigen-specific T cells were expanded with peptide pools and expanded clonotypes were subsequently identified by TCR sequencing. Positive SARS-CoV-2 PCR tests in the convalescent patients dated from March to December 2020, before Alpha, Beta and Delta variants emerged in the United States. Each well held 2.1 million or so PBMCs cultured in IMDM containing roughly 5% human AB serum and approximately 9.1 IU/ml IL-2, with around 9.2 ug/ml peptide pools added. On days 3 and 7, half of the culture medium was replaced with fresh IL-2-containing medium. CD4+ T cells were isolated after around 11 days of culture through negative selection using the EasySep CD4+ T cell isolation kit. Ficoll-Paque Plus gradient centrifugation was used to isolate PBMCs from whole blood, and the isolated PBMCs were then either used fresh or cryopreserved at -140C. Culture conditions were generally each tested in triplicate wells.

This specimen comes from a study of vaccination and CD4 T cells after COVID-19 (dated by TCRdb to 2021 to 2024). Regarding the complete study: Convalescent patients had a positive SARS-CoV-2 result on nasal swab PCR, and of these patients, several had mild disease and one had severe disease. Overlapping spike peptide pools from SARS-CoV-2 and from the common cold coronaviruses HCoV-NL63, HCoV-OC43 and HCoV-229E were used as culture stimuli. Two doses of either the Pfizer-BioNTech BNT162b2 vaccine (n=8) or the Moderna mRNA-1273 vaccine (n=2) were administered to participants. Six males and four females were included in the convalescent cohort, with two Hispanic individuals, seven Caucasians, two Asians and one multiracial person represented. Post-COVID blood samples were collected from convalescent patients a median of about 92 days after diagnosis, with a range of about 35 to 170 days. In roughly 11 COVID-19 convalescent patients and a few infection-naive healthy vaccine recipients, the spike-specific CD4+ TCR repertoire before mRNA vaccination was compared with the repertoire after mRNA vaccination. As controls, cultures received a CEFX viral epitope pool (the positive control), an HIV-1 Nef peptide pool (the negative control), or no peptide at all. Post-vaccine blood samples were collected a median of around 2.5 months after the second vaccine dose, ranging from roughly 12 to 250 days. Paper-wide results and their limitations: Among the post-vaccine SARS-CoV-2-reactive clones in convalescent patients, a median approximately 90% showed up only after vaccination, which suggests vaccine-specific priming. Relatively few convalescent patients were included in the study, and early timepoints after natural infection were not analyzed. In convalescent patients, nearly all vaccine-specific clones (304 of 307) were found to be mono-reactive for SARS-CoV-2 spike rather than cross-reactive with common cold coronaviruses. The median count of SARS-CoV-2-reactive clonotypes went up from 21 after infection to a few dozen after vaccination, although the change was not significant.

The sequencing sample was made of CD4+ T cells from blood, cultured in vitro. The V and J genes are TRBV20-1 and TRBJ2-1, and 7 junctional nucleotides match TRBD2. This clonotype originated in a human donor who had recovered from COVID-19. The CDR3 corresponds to CSASGRYNEQFF. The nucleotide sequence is TGCAGTGCTAGCGGGAGGTACAATGAGCAGTTCTTC.